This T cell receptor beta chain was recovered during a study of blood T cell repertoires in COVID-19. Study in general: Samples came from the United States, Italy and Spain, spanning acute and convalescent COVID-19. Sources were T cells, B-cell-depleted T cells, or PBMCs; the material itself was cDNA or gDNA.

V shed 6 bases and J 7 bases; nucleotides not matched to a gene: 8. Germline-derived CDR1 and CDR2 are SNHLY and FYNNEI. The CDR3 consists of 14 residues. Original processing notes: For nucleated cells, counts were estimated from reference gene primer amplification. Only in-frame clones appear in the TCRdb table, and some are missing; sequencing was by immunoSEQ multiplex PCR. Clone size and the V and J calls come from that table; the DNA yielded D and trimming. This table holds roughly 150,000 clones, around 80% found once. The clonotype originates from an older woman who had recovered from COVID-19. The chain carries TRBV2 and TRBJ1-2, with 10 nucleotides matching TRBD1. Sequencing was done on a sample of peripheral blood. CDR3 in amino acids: CASRDDRGLSGYTF. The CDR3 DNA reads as TGTGCCAGCAGGGATGACAGGGGGCTCTCTGGCTACACCTTC.